These 29 T cell receptor beta chains came from one sample sequenced in a study of blood T cells in healthy people across ages. A second PCR of roughly 6 to 12 cycles used a sample-barcoded 5' primer and a J-beta primer mix. TCRdb itself ran the 5' RACE reads through MiXCR, one entry per CDR3 protein. The sample has 700,000 or so distinct CDR3 sequences, 40% to 45% seen once. Sequenced material: blood. The source is a man older than 75 in good health.

The rearrangement uses TRBV9 and TRBJ2-6, with 9 bases aligning to TRBD1. V shed 0 bases, J shed 10 bases, and the junction held 2 bases outside the gene matches. Germline values: CDR1 SGDLS, CDR2 YYNGEE. This CDR3 has 14 amino acids. CDR3 residues: CASSVGGTGNVLTF. For the CDR3, the DNA is TGTGCCAGCAGCGTAGGGGGGACAGGGAACGTCCTGACTTTC.

The V call is TRBV7-3, the J call TRBJ2-1; 8 positions match TRBD2. The ends lost 5 bases at V and 7 bases at J; junction bases unmatched: 10. Germline CDR1 is SGHTA and CDR2 is FQGTGA. The CDR3 totals 15 residues. CDR3 sequence reads: CASSAAGTRINEQFF. CDR3 nucleotide sequence: TGTGCCAGCAGCGCGGCCGGGACTAGGATAAATGAGCAGTTCTTC.

This clonotype was counted between two and nine times. The chain recombines TRBV20-1 with TRBJ2-4; the match to TRBD1 covers 7 bases. Germline CDR1 reads DFQATT; CDR2 reads SNEGSKA (reference sequence). The CDR3 sequence is 14 residues long. The V segment lost 6 bases and the J segment 6 bases; nucleotides outside the gene matches: 11. The CDR3 DNA reads as TGCAGTGCAACAGACAGGGCGAGGGGAAACATTCAGTACTTC. Protein sequence: CSATDRARGNIQYF.

This clonotype has only a few counts. The chain uses TRBV28 and TRBJ2-1; 11 bases are shared with TRBD1. With V trimmed by 2 bases and J by 4 bases, 4 bases remained unmatched. The CDR3 runs to 16 residues. The germline V gene has CDR1 MDHEN and CDR2 SYDVKM. For the CDR3, the DNA is TGTGCCAGCAGTTTAAGGACAGGGGGCTTTTACAATGAGCAGTTCTTC. Translating it yields CASSLRTGGFYNEQFF.

A note on this clonotype: An end of the junction differs from the germline gene, which may be a read error. The chain carries TRBV20-1 and TRBJ2-3; the D gene could be TRBD1 or TRBD2 (5 bases each). CDR1 is DFQATT, CDR2 SNEGSKA, per germline (reference sequence). The CDR3 has 12 amino acids. As DNA, the CDR3 is TGCAGTGCTAGGTTGGGACCAGATACGCTGTATTTT. It encodes CSARLGPDTLYF.

V is TRBV28 and J is TRBJ2-3; D call uncertain. This CDR3 is 18 amino acids long. V lost 2 bases to trimming and J lost 0 bases, with 18 bases between them. Germline V CDR1 and CDR2: MDHEN, SYDVKM. In DNA form, the CDR3 reads TGTGCCAGCAGTTTACCTACCCGGAGAGCGTCAAGCACAGATACGCAGTATTTT. This sequence encodes CASSLPTRRASSTDTQYF.

This clonotype came up a few times. The CDR3 region is CASSPNRGNPYEQYF. The CDR3 DNA reads TGCGCCAGCAGCCCGAACAGGGGAAACCCCTACGAGCAGTACTTC. V is TRBV4-1 and J is TRBJ2-7, with TRBD1 matching over 7 bases. The germline CDR1 and CDR2 sequences are MGHRA and YSYEKL. The CDR3 has 15 residues. V lost 4 bases to trimming and J lost 2 bases; unmatched junction nucleotides: 8.

This clonotype has a handful of counts. The rearrangement links TRBV7-2 to TRBJ2-7, with 13 bases matching TRBD2. CDR3 length equals 16 residues. V shed 3 bases and J 3 bases; nucleotides not matched to a gene: 5. The germline V gene has CDR1 SGHTA and CDR2 FQGNSA. The CDR3 DNA is TGTGCCAGCAGCTTGGGACTAGCGGGAAAGGGCTACGAGCAGTACTTC. Translating gives CASSLGLAGKGYEQYF. The whole variable domain, remainder taken from reference TRBV7-2 and TRBJ2-7, is GAGVSQSPSNKVTEKGKDVELRCDPISGHTALYWYRQSLGQGLEFLIYFQGNSAPDKSGLPSDRFSAERTGGSVSTLTIQRTQQEDSAVYLCASSLGLAGKGYEQYFGPGTRLTVT.

This clonotype was detected only a few times. The chain combines TRBV5-1 with TRBJ2-2, with 9 bases fitting TRBD1. CDR1 SGHRS and CDR2 YFSETQ come from the germline V gene. The CDR3 spans 15 residues. With V trimmed by 4 bases and J by 3 bases, 4 bases remained unmatched. The CDR3 region is CASSVDRGDTGELFF. The CDR3 DNA follows: TGCGCCAGCAGCGTTGACAGGGGGGACACCGGGGAGCTGTTTTTT.

Ten or more counts support this clonotype. The rearrangement uses TRBV6-5 and TRBJ1-5; 7 bases agree with TRBD1. The CDR3 has 15 residues. V gave up 5 bases and J gave up 3 bases; unmatched junction bases: 7. The germline V gene encodes CDR1 MNHEY and CDR2 SVGAGI. The CDR3 coding sequence is TGTGCCAGCAGTGCGGACAGGTTCGTCAATCAGCCCCAGCATTTT. Its translation is CASSADRFVNQPQHF.

The V call is TRBV10-3, the J call TRBJ1-2; the D gene is possibly TRBD1 (5 bases). The germline V and J ends were trimmed by 10 bases and 3 bases, with 18 bases remaining between them. CDR1 and CDR2 (germline): ENHRY, SYGVKD. CDR3 size: 14 residues. CDR3 nucleotide sequence: TGTGCCACTGCCCGATTAATGGGGGACTATGGCTACACCTTC. Translated: CATARLMGDYGYTF.

This chain uses TRBV30 with TRBJ2-1; D is perhaps TRBD2 (5 bases). The CDR3 has 11 amino acids. CDR1 is GTSNPN and CDR2 is SVGIG in the germline V gene (reference sequence). V shed 8 bases and J shed 3 bases, with 8 bases lying between them. The CDR3, as DNA: TGTGCCGACCGGGACTACAATGAGCAGTTCTTC. It specifies CADRDYNEQFF.

CDR3 sequence (DNA): TGCAGTGCTTCTCGGGGTTCTAATGAAAAACTGTTTTTT. Its translation is CSASRGSNEKLFF. This chain links TRBV20-1 with TRBJ1-4; D gene unclear. The V gene lost 5 bases and the J gene lost 3 bases, with 10 bases spanning the gap. The CDR3 has 13 residues. CDR1 DFQATT and CDR2 SNEGSKA come from the germline V gene (reference sequence).

The V gene is TRBV5-1, the J gene TRBJ2-4; a weak D match, TRBD1 (5 bases). Germline V gene sequence: CDR1 SGHRS, CDR2 YFSETQ. The CDR3 has 18 residues. V dropped 4 bases and J dropped 0 bases, with 20 bases sitting between them. The CDR3 protein is CASSASPSTQVAKNIQYF. In nucleotides, the CDR3 is TGCGCCAGCAGCGCCTCACCCTCAACACAGGTAGCCAAAAACATTCAGTACTTC.

The chain employs TRBV6-2 or TRBV6-3 and TRBJ2-7, with TRBD1 matching over 9 bases. The DNA end favors TRBJ2-5, so the J call may be wrong. This CDR3 spans 16 amino acids. Germline V lookup: CDR1 MNHEY, CDR2 SVGEGT. CDR3 sequence: CASSYEGWDREETQYF. CDR3 DNA sequence: TGTGCCAGCAGTTACGAAGGTTGGGACAGGGAAGAGACCCAGTACTTC.

This chain uses TRBV20-1 with TRBJ1-5; 10 bases fit TRBD1. Trimming at V came to 5 bases and at J to 7 bases, leaving 5 bases not matched to a gene. This CDR3 contains 13 residues. Germline lookup yields CDR1 DFQATT and CDR2 SNEGSKA (reference sequence). CDR3 DNA: TGCAGTGCTGCGGGACAGGGGTTCCAGCCCCAGCATTTT. Its protein product is CSAAGQGFQPQHF.

The sample holds a few counts of this clonotype. The V gene is TRBV29-1, the J gene TRBJ2-3, with 8 bases identical to TRBD1. The J segment lost 1 base and the V segment lost 7 bases, leaving 10 bases of the junction unmatched. The length of the CDR3 is 15 residues. CDR1 and CDR2 (germline): SQVTM, ANQGSEA. In nucleotides, the CDR3 is TGCAGCGGACTACGACAGGGGAGCGGCACAGATACGCAGTATTTT. Protein: CSGLRQGSGTDTQYF.

This clonotype was found a few times. The chain joins TRBV4-2 to TRBJ1-1; D uncertain. V dropped 0 bases and J dropped 0 bases, with 11 bases sitting between them. CDR1 LGHNA and CDR2 YNFKEQ come from the germline V gene. This CDR3 has 16 amino acids. The CDR3 DNA sequence: TGTGCCAGCAGCCAAGATGGTGCCTCCGTGAACACTGAAGCTTTCTTT. Encoded protein: CASSQDGASVNTEAFF.

The chain couples TRBV20-1 to TRBJ2-1, with TRBD2 matching 11 bases. The CDR3 runs to 18 residues. CDR1 DFQATT and CDR2 SNEGSKA come from the germline V gene (reference sequence). The junction had 14 bases not matched to a gene; V was cut back by 0 bases and J by 7 bases. CDR3 residues: CSARDVIFSGGAGNEQFF. CDR3 nucleotide sequence: TGCAGTGCTAGAGATGTAATCTTTAGCGGGGGGGCTGGAAATGAGCAGTTCTTC.

Many counts were recorded for this clonotype. The gene calls are TRBV28 and TRBJ2-7; no firm D call. CDR3 length: 11 residues. Germline V gene sequence: CDR1 MDHEN, CDR2 SYDVKM. V was trimmed by 5 bases and J by 2 bases, leaving 4 bases between them. In DNA form, the CDR3 reads TGTGCCAGCAGTGAGACCTACGAGCAGTACTTC. This codes for CASSETYEQYF.

V usage is TRBV6-5 and J usage is TRBJ2-4, with 9 nucleotides matching TRBD2. V shed 6 bases and J 13 bases; nucleotides not matched to a gene: 16. From germline, CDR1 is MNHEY and CDR2 SVGAGI. This CDR3 has 15 residues. In nucleotides, the CDR3 is TGTGCCAGCAGACCAGGTGCGGGAGGGGCGAATGAGCAGTACTTC. It yields the protein CASRPGAGGANEQYF.

The chain employs TRBV6-1 and TRBJ2-5, with 7 bases aligning to TRBD1. TRBJ2-7 matches the DNA end more closely, so the J call is doubtful. The germline V gene has CDR1 MNHNS and CDR2 SASEGT. The CDR3 is 14 amino acids. The CDR3 DNA sequence: TGTGCCAGCAGTCACGGTCAGGGGGCCTACGAGCAGTACTTC. This sequence encodes CASSHGQGAYEQYF.

In the case of this clonotype: A read error may explain this, as a much larger clone is one base away. The V and J genes are TRBV7-9 and TRBJ2-3, with TRBD2 matching over 11 bases. With V trimmed by 6 bases and J by 5 bases, 4 bases remained unmatched. Germline V gene data show CDR1 as SEHNR and CDR2 as FQNEAQ (reference sequence). This CDR3 is 14 amino acids long. This chain's CDR3 is CASSVAGGRDTQYF. As DNA, the CDR3 is TGTGCCAGCAGTGTAGCGGGGGGGCGAGATACGCAGTATTTT.

This clonotype showed up many times. The V call is TRBV2, the J call TRBJ2-7; 9 bases fit TRBD1. Germline CDR1 and CDR2: SNHLY and FYNNEI. The CDR3 has 13 amino acids. V lost 4 bases, J lost 3 bases, and 1 base stayed unmatched. The CDR3 DNA is TGTGCCAGCAGTGGGACAGGGGTCTACGAGCAGTACTTC. It is translated as CASSGTGVYEQYF.

In the case of this clonotype: This may come from a read error, since a much larger clone is one base off. V and J are TRBV7-4 and TRBJ1-5, with D possibly TRBD1 on 6 matching bases. From germline, CDR1 is SGHVT and CDR2 SQSDAQ. The CDR3 contains 16 residues. The CDR3: CAGSLGQGPGNQPQHF. Written as DNA, the CDR3 is TGTGCCGGCAGCTTAGGCCAGGGGCCGGGCAATCAGCCCCAGCATTTT.

This clonotype has only a few counts. The CDR3 DNA reads as TGTGCCAGCAGTTACGGGGGAACCTACGAGCAGTACTTC. Residues: CASSYGGTYEQYF. The chain has TRBV6-2 or TRBV6-3 and TRBJ2-7; D tentatively reads TRBD1 or TRBD2 (5 bases each). The germline CDR1 and CDR2 sequences are MNHEY and SVGEGT. The V gene lost 2 bases and the J gene lost 2 bases, with 7 bases spanning the gap. The CDR3 is made up of 13 amino acids.

This clonotype was detected many times. The chain employs TRBV14 and TRBJ2-7; tentatively, D is TRBD1 (6 bases). The V end was cut by 1 base, the J end by 3 bases, with 13 bases between. The length of the CDR3 is 15 residues. Germline V CDR1 and CDR2: SGHDN, FVKESK. The CDR3 region is CASSQGLQGYYEQYF. The CDR3 region has the DNA TGTGCCAGCAGCCAAGGTTTGCAGGGGTACTACGAGCAGTACTTC.

The rearrangement uses TRBV2 and TRBJ2-3; D is uncertain. The germline V and J ends were trimmed by 3 bases and 0 bases, with 7 bases remaining between them. The germline V gene has CDR1 SNHLY and CDR2 FYNNEI. The CDR3 loop spans 14 amino acids. CDR3 nucleotide sequence: TGTGCCAGCAGTGACCTCTACAGCACAGATACGCAGTATTTT. As protein: CASSDLYSTDTQYF.

This sequence joins TRBV12-3 or TRBV12-4 and TRBJ2-4; TRBD1 matches at 10 bases. The CDR3 runs to 13 residues. The V and J ends lost 6 bases and 13 bases, in that order; junction bases with no gene match: 9. The CDR3 DNA reads as TGTGCCAGCAGCCGGGACAGGGGCTACAAGCAGTACTTC. Its translation: CASSRDRGYKQYF.